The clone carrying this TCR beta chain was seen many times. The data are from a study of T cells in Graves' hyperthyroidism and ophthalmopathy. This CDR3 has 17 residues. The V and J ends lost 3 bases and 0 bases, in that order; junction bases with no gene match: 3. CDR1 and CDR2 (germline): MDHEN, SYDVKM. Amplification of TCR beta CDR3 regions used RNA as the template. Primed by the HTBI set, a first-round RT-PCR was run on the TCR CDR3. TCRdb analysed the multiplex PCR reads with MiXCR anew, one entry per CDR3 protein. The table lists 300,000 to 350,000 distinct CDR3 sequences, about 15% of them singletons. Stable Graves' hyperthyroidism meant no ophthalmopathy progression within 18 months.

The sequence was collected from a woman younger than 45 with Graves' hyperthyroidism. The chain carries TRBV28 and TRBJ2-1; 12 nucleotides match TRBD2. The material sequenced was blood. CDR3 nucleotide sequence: TGTGCCAGCAGTTTTCTAGCGGGAGGGAGCTCCTACAATGAGCAGTTCTTC. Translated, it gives CASSFLAGGSSYNEQFF.